One and the same sample provided the 9 T cell receptor beta chains below, sequenced in a study of blood T cells in healthy people across ages. For the second PCR, which ran for 7 to 11 cycles, a sample-barcoded 5' primer and a J-beta primer mix were used. Each CDR3 protein is one row after TCRdb ran MiXCR on the 5' RACE reads. The data hold about 1.4 million distinct CDR3 sequences, with around 59% observed a single time. The sequencing input was blood. Receptors originate from a man aged 18 to 30 in good health.

Concerning this clonotype itself: A read error may account for a junction end that differs from germline. This rearrangement joins TRBV4-2 to TRBJ2-3; 8 bases line up with TRBD2. Germline CDR1 and CDR2: LGHNA and YNFKEQ. The CDR3 is 16 residues long. The CDR3 DNA follows: TGTGCCAGTAGCCCCCAGAGCGGGGGAACCACAGATACGCAGTATTTT. It translates to CASSPQSGGTTDTQYF.

V is TRBV13 and J is TRBJ2-3; maybe TRBD2 (5 bases). Trimming pared 1 base from V and 8 bases from J, leaving 13 bases between. The CDR3 has 14 residues. The V gene's germline CDR1 is PRHDT and CDR2 FYEKMQ (reference sequence). CDR3 nucleotide sequence: TGTGCCAGCAGCTTAGACCGGGGATGGGGTACGCAGTATTTT. Translating gives CASSLDRGWGTQYF.

This rearrangement joins TRBV4-2 to TRBJ2-5, with D unclear. The J call is uncertain, as TRBJ2-7 better fits the DNA end. This CDR3 comprises 13 residues. Looked up from germline, CDR1 is LGHNA and CDR2 is YNFKEQ. The CDR3 bases are TGTGCCAGCAGCCACGACGACTCTCCCGAGCAGTACTTC. Its protein product is CASSHDDSPEQYF.

The chain uses TRBV2 and TRBJ1-6; 9 bases are shared with TRBD1. CDR3 length equals 16 residues. Germline V gives CDR1 SNHLY, CDR2 FYNNEI. V was pared by 0 bases and J by 8 bases, with 5 bases of the junction left unmatched. DNA of the CDR3: TGTGCCAGCAGTGAAGCGCTTCGACAGGGGGATTCACCCCTCCACTTT. Its protein product is CASSEALRQGDSPLHF. The whole variable domain, remainder taken from reference TRBV2 and TRBJ1-6, is EPEVTQTPSHQVTQMGQEVILRCVPISNHLYFYWYRQILGQKVEFLVSFYNNEISEKSEIFDDQFSVERPDGSNFTLKIRSTKLEDSAMYFCASSEALRQGDSPLHFGNGTRLTVT.

V is TRBV5-8 and J is TRBJ2-7, with D tentatively TRBD2 (6 bases). CDR3 length equals 14 residues. Trimming left V 4 bases short and J 6 bases short, with 17 bases between. Germline CDR1 SGHTS, CDR2 YDEGEE. The CDR3 DNA reads TGTGCCAGCAGCCACGGGGACTCCCGGCTCGAGCAGTACTTC. Its translation: CASSHGDSRLEQYF.

The table lists this clonotype with a count of one. The CDR3 coding sequence is TGTGCCAGCAGTTTTGGGACAGGGGTGGCACTCCTCCACTTT. It encodes CASSFGTGVALLHF. This chain connects TRBV12-3 or TRBV12-4 to TRBJ1-6; 10 bases map to TRBD1. The CDR3 is 14 amino acids. V shed 3 bases, J shed 15 bases, and the junction held 8 bases outside the gene matches.

This clonotype was seen more than once but under ten times. The chain recombines TRBV5-1 with TRBJ2-7, with 11 bases lining up with TRBD2. In germline, CDR1 is SGHRS, CDR2 YFSETQ. This CDR3 spans 17 amino acids. After removal of 0 bases from V and 3 bases from J, the junction contained 8 bases not matched to a gene. The CDR3 bases are TGCGCCAGCAGCTTGGGACTAGCGGGGACAATCAACTACGAGCAGTACTTC. Translated: CASSLGLAGTINYEQYF. Drawing the rest from reference TRBV5-1 and TRBJ2-7, the complete variable domain is KAGVTQTPRYLIKTRGQQVTLSCSPISGHRSVSWYQQTPGQGLQFLFEYFSETQRNKGNFPGRFSGRQFSNSRSEMNVSTLELGDSALYLCASSLGLAGTINYEQYFGPGTRLTVT.

CDR3: CASSPRVDPYNEQFF. CDR3 DNA: TGTGCCAGCAGCCCGCGCGTGGACCCCTACAATGAGCAGTTCTTC. This chain uses TRBV9 with TRBJ2-1; D remains ambiguous. The CDR3 has 15 amino acids. V dropped 4 bases and J dropped 2 bases, with 13 bases sitting between them. Germline V CDR1 and CDR2: SGDLS, YYNGEE.

The gene calls are TRBV12-5 and TRBJ2-7; 9 bases map to TRBD2. The CDR3 is 16 residues long. Germline V lookup: CDR1 LGHNT, CDR2 FRNRAP. J lost 0 bases, V lost 5 bases, and 8 bases had no gene match. The CDR3 here is CASGPDSGRLSYEQYF. CDR3 nucleotides: TGTGCTAGTGGTCCGGACAGCGGGAGGCTCTCCTACGAGCAGTACTTC.